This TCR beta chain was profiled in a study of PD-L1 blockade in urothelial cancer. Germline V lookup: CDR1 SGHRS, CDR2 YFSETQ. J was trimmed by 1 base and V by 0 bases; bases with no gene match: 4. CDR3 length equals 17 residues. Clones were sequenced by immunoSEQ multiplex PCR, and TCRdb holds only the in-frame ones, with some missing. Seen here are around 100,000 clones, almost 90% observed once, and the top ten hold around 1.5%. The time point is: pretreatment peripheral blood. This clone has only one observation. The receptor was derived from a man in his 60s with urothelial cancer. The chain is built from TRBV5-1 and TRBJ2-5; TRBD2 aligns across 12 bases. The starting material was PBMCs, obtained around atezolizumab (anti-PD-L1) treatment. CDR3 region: CASSLAASGGAQETQYF. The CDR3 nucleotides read TGCGCCAGCAGCTTGGCCGCTAGCGGGGGGGCCCAAGAGACCCAGTACTTC.